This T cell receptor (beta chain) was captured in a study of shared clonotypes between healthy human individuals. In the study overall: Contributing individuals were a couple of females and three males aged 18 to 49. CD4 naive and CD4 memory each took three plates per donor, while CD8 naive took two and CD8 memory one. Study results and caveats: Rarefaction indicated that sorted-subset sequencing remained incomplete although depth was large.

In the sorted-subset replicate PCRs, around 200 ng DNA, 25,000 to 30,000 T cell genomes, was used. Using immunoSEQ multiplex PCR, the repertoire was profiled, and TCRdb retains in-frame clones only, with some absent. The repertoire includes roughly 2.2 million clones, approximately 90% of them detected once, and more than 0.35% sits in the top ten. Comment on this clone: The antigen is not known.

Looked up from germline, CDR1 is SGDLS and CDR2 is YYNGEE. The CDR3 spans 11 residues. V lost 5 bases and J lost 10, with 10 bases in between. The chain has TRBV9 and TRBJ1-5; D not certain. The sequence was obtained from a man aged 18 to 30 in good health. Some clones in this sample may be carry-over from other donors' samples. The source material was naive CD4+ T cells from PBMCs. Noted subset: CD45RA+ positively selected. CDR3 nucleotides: TGTGCCAGCAGAAAGCATGATCCCCAGCATTTT. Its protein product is CASRKHDPQHF.